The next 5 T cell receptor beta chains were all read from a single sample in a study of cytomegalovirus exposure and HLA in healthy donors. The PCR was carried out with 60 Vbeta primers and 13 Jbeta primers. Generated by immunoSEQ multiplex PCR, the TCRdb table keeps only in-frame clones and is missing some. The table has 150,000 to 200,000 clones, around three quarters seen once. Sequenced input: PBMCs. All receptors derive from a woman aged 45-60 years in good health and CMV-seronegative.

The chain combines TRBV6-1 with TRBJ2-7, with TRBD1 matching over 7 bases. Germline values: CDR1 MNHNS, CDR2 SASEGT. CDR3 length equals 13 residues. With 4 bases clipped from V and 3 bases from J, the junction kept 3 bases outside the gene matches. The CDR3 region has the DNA TGTGCCAGCAGTGTCAGGGGGTTCTACGAGCAGTACTTC. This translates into CASSVRGFYEQYF.

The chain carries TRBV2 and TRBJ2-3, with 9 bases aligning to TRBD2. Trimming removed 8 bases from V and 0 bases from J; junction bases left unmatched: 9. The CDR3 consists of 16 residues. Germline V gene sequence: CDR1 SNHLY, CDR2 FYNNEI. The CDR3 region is CASGFSGGTSTDTQYF. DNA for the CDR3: TGTGCCAGCGGTTTTAGCGGGGGAACCAGCACAGATACGCAGTATTTT.

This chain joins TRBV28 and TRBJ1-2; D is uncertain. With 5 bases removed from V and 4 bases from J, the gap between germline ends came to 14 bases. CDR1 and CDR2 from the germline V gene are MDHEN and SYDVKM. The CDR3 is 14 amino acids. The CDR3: CASSLPSLAYGYTF. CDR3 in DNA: TGTGCCAGCAGTCTCCCGAGCCTCGCCTATGGCTACACCTTC.

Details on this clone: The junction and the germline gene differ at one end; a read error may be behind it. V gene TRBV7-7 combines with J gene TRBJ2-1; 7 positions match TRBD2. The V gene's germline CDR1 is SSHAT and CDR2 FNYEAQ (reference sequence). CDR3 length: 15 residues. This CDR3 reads CASSLGGSIDNEQFF. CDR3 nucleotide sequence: TGTGCTAGCAGCTTAGGCGGGAGTATCGACAATGAGCAGTTCTTC.

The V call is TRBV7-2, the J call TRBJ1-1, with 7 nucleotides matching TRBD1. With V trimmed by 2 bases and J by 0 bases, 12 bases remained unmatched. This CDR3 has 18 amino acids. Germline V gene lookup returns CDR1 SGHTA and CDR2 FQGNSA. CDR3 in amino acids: CASSLPGAGGKMNTEAFF. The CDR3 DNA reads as TGTGCCAGCAGCTTACCGGGCGCAGGGGGGAAAATGAACACTGAAGCTTTCTTT.